One and the same sample provided the 30 T cell receptor beta chains below, sequenced in a study of shared clonotypes between healthy human individuals. This table comes from immunoSEQ multiplex PCR, and its TCRdb copy is limited to in-frame clones, with some not included. The data hold some 2 million clones, with roughly 95% observed a single time. The naive CD8 fraction comprised CD45RO-negative cells positively selected for CCR7 and excluded terminally differentiated effector memory CD45RA+ cells. Sequenced material: naive CD8+ T cells sorted from blood. These receptors were taken from a man between 18 and 35 years old in good health.

The chain carries TRBV9 and TRBJ2-5; 8 nucleotides match TRBD1. The trim removed 3 bases at V and 5 bases at J, leaving 9 bases unmatched. The CDR3 covers 15 residues. In germline, CDR1 is SGDLS, CDR2 YYNGEE. This chain's CDR3 is CASSGGQGKRETQYF. DNA of the CDR3: TGTGCCAGCAGCGGCGGACAGGGCAAGCGGGAGACCCAGTACTTC.

Comment on this clone: Other DNA sequences within the sample encode an identical CDR3. This sequence joins TRBV19 and TRBJ1-5, with D unresolved. Per germline, CDR1 LNHDA and CDR2 SQIVND (reference sequence). This CDR3 spans 13 amino acids. Trimming cost V 3 bases and J 2 bases, with 5 bases left between them. CDR3 protein: CASSMGGNQPQHF. CDR3 DNA: TGTGCCAGTAGTATGGGAGGCAATCAGCCCCAGCATTTT.

The chain has TRBV27 and TRBJ2-1, with 7 bases identical to TRBD2. Losses at the gene ends were 6 bases for V and 2 bases for J; bases not matched to a gene: 7. The CDR3 totals 15 residues. Germline V CDR1 and CDR2: MNHEY, SMNVEV (reference sequence). CDR3 region: CASSASSGPYNEQFF. CDR3 coding DNA: TGTGCCAGCAGCGCCTCTAGCGGACCCTACAATGAGCAGTTCTTC.

The chain employs TRBV2 and TRBJ1-3, with D tentatively TRBD1 (5 bases). The V end was cut by 7 bases, the J end by 0 bases, with 7 bases between. Germline loops: CDR1 SNHLY, CDR2 FYNNEI. There are 13 residues in the CDR3. CDR3 loop: CASNGGSGNTIYF. The CDR3 DNA follows: TGTGCCAGCAATGGGGGCTCTGGAAACACCATATATTTT.

V is TRBV5-5 and J is TRBJ1-5; no clear D gene. V gave up 0 bases and J gave up 7 bases, with 8 bases separating them. This CDR3 is 13 amino acids long. CDR1 and CDR2 (germline): SGHKS, YYEKEE (reference sequence). DNA of the CDR3: TGTGCCAGCAGCTTGGCGGGGTCCCAGCCCCAGCATTTT. It codes for CASSLAGSQPQHF. Full variable domain (remainder filled in from reference TRBV5-5 and TRBJ1-5): DAGVTQSPTHLIKTRGQQVTLRCSPISGHKSVSWYQQVLGQGPQFIFQYYEKEERGRGNFPDRFSARQFPNYSSELNVNALLLGDSALYLCASSLAGSQPQHFGDGTRLSIL.

This chain links TRBV6-5 with TRBJ2-3, with TRBD1 matching 7 bases. The CDR3 covers 15 residues. CDR1 and CDR2 (germline): MNHEY, SVGAGI. Unmatched junction bases numbered 10, after V lost 6 bases and J lost 4 bases. The CDR3 DNA reads as TGTGCCAGCAGCCGGACAGGTGGAGCTGCAGATACGCAGTATTTT. It codes for CASSRTGGAADTQYF.

The chain uses TRBV5-1 and TRBJ2-1, with D hard to call. V was pared by 4 bases and J by 4 bases, with 12 bases between. Germline CDR1 reads SGHRS; CDR2 reads YFSETQ. The length of the CDR3 is 14 residues. The CDR3 is CASSTLDGYNEQFF. CDR3 sequence (DNA): TGCGCCAGCAGCACTCTGGACGGATACAATGAGCAGTTCTTC.

A word on this clone: This specimen includes other DNA sequences encoding the same CDR3. This chain links TRBV5-1 with TRBJ2-3; the D gene could be TRBD1 or TRBD2 (7 bases each). CDR3 length equals 15 residues. CDR1 is SGHRS, CDR2 YFSETQ, per germline. Trimming cost V 5 bases and J 3 bases, with 16 bases left between them. The CDR3 loop is CASSPAQGGTDTQYF. CDR3 sequence (DNA): TGCGCCAGCAGTCCTGCCCAGGGGGGGACAGATACGCAGTATTTT.

Details on this clone: Other DNA sequences within the sample encode an identical CDR3. V gene TRBV7-9 combines with J gene TRBJ2-7; D may be TRBD2 (6 bases). V gave up 5 bases and J gave up 2 bases, with 7 bases separating them. The germline CDR1 and CDR2 sequences are SEHNR and FQNEAQ (reference sequence). The CDR3 loop spans 12 amino acids. CDR3 in amino acids: CASSTGAYEQYF. Here the CDR3 DNA reads TGTGCCAGCAGCACGGGGGCCTACGAGCAGTACTTC.

A single count supports this clone. CDR3 amino acids: CASSLLLQGEGEGYTF. The CDR3 DNA reads as TGTGCCAGCAGTTTATTGTTGCAGGGCGAGGGGGAGGGCTACACCTTC. The chain is built from TRBV28 and TRBJ1-2; TRBD1 might be the D (6 bases). The CDR3 contains 16 residues. The germline gives CDR1 MDHEN, CDR2 SYDVKM. Between the trimmed V and J ends, which lost 1 base and 8 bases, there was a span of 20 bases.

This clone appeared a few times. The sample carries other DNA sequences with the same CDR3. V and J are TRBV5-4 and TRBJ2-3; 12 nucleotides agree with TRBD2. Germline trimming cut 4 bases from V and 3 bases from J; bases unmatched to any gene: 3. The germline CDR1 and CDR2 sequences are SGHNT and YYREEE (reference sequence). There are 15 residues in the CDR3. The CDR3, as DNA: TGTGCCAGCAGCCCACTAGCGGGGGGAACAGATACGCAGTATTTT. The encoded protein is CASSPLAGGTDTQYF. Based on the CDR3 plus reference TRBV5-4 and TRBJ2-3, the full variable domain is ETGVTQSPTHLIKTRGQQVTLRCSSQSGHNTVSWYQQALGQGPQFIFQYYREEENGRGNFPPRFSGLQFPNYSSELNVNALELDDSALYLCASSPLAGGTDTQYFGPGTRLTVL.

This chain joins TRBV30 and TRBJ2-7, with D tentatively TRBD1 (5 bases). CDR1 is GTSNPN, CDR2 SVGIG, per germline (reference sequence). The CDR3 totals 13 residues. V was cut by 2 bases and J by 5 bases, with 13 bases left in between. DNA of the CDR3: TGTGCCTGGAGTAGTACCCTCAGGGACGAGCAGTACTTC. Its protein is CAWSSTLRDEQYF. The complete variable domain, with remaining parts taken from reference TRBV30 and TRBJ2-7, reads SQTIHQWPATLVQPVGSPLSLECTVEGTSNPNLYWYRQAAGRGLQLLFYSVGIGQISSEVPQNLSASRPQDRQFILSSKKLLLSDSGFYLCAWSSTLRDEQYFGPGTRLTVT.

V usage is TRBV30 and J usage is TRBJ2-7; 9 bases fit TRBD1. This CDR3 comprises 13 residues. Per germline, CDR1 GTSNPN and CDR2 SVGIG (reference sequence). With 5 bases clipped from V and 6 bases from J, the junction kept 8 bases outside the gene matches. The CDR3 sequence is CAWGQGNLVEQYF. CDR3 nucleotides: TGTGCCTGGGGACAGGGGAATCTGGTCGAGCAGTACTTC. Full variable domain (rest looked up from reference TRBV30 and TRBJ2-7): SQTIHQWPATLVQPVGSPLSLECTVEGTSNPNLYWYRQAAGRGLQLLFYSVGIGQISSEVPQNLSASRPQDRQFILSSKKLLLSDSGFYLCAWGQGNLVEQYFGPGTRLTVT.

The chain has TRBV11-3 and TRBJ2-3, with 7 bases lining up with TRBD1. Looked up from germline, CDR1 is SGHNT and CDR2 is YENEEA. With V trimmed by 0 bases and J by 2 bases, 2 bases remained unmatched. The CDR3 has 15 amino acids. This chain's CDR3 is CASSLDGTDTDTQYF. The CDR3 coding sequence is TGTGCCAGCAGCTTAGATGGGACAGACACAGATACGCAGTATTTT.

CDR3 amino acids: CASSARTSGDYNEQFF. CDR3 nucleotides: TGTGCCAGCAGCGCCCGGACTAGCGGGGATTACAATGAGCAGTTCTTC. V gene TRBV11-2 combines with J gene TRBJ2-1; TRBD2 matches 12 bases. Losses at the gene ends were 5 bases for V and 4 bases for J; bases not matched to a gene: 6. The CDR3 sequence is 16 residues long. CDR1 and CDR2 (germline): SGHAT, FQNNGV.

This chain joins TRBV9 and TRBJ1-1, with TRBD1 matching 9 bases. This CDR3 is built from 16 residues. Germline V gene data show CDR1 as SGDLS and CDR2 as YYNGEE. The ends lost 2 bases at V and 11 bases at J; junction bases unmatched: 16. CDR3 sequence reads: CASSVGTGFFGERAFF. The CDR3 DNA reads as TGTGCCAGCAGCGTGGGGACAGGGTTCTTTGGGGAAAGGGCTTTCTTT.

V gene TRBV6-5 combines with J gene TRBJ2-1; 8 bases map to TRBD1. V lost 5 bases to trimming and J lost 8 bases; unmatched junction nucleotides: 11. This CDR3 comprises 15 residues. The germline gives CDR1 MNHEY, CDR2 SVGAGI. The CDR3 region is CASSNLAGGWDEQFF. In nucleotides, the CDR3 is TGTGCCAGCAGTAACTTGGCAGGGGGCTGGGATGAGCAGTTCTTC.

This clone was observed once. This chain connects TRBV19 to TRBJ1-5; D is uncertain. The germline V and J ends were trimmed by 8 bases and 1 base, with 12 bases remaining between them. The CDR3 spans 14 residues. Per germline, CDR1 LNHDA and CDR2 SQIVND (reference sequence). The CDR3 protein is CASEGPGSNQPQHF. The CDR3 coding sequence is TGTGCCAGTGAAGGACCTGGCAGCAATCAGCCCCAGCATTTT. Drawing the rest from reference TRBV19 and TRBJ1-5, the complete variable domain is DGGITQSPKYLFRKEGQNVTLSCEQNLNHDAMYWYRQDPGQGLRLIYYSQIVNDFQKGDIAEGYSVSREKKESFPLTVTSAQKNPTAFYLCASEGPGSNQPQHFGDGTRLSIL.

The chain has TRBV29-1 and TRBJ2-5, with D perhaps TRBD2 (5 bases). CDR3 length equals 11 residues. The germline V gene encodes CDR1 SQVTM and CDR2 ANQGSEA. Trimming removed 3 bases from V and 7 bases from J, with 9 bases in between. The CDR3 nucleotides are TGCAGCGTTGAGCTCGGAGGGACCCAGTACTTC. It translates to CSVELGGTQYF.

The chain recombines TRBV9 with TRBJ2-7; 7 nucleotides match TRBD2. Germline V gene sequence: CDR1 SGDLS, CDR2 YYNGEE. Trimming at V came to 0 bases and at J to 5 bases, leaving 11 bases not matched to a gene. This CDR3 spans 16 amino acids. The CDR3 protein is CASSVAEGGPGDEQYF. Written as DNA, the CDR3 is TGTGCCAGCAGCGTAGCGGAGGGAGGGCCCGGGGACGAGCAGTACTTC.

The chain combines TRBV5-3 with TRBJ2-7; 11 nucleotides match TRBD2. TRBV5-3 is treated as an ORF (open reading frame) with a function not yet certain. V was pared by 4 bases and J by 3 bases, with 3 bases of the junction left unmatched. The CDR3 is made up of 14 amino acids. DNA of the CDR3: TGTGCCAGAAGCAGTAGCGGGAGGGACTACGAGCAGTACTTC. Translated: CARSSSGRDYEQYF.

V usage is TRBV7-9 and J usage is TRBJ1-2; TRBD1 matches at 8 bases. Germline V gene sequence: CDR1 SEHNR, CDR2 FQNEAQ (reference sequence). J lost 8 bases, V lost 5 bases, and 7 bases had no gene match. The CDR3 extends over 13 amino acids. CDR3 sequence: CASSTGQGEGYTF. CDR3 nucleotide sequence: TGTGCCAGCAGCACCGGACAGGGAGAAGGCTACACCTTC.

The chain has TRBV15 and TRBJ2-1; 8 bases are a match to TRBD2. V was clipped by 8 bases and J by 8 bases; unmatched bases: 11. The V gene's germline CDR1 is LNHNV and CDR2 YYDKDF (reference sequence). CDR3 length equals 14 residues. The CDR3 nucleotides read TGTGCCACCCAGCGGGAGATAAACCCGGATGAGCAGTTCTTC. This translates into CATQREINPDEQFF.

On this clone itself: Within the sample, other DNA sequences also encode this same CDR3. The rearrangement joins TRBV6-5 to TRBJ1-6, with D unclear. The germline V and J ends were trimmed by 0 bases and 7 bases, with 4 bases remaining between them. The length of the CDR3 is 13 residues. CDR1 and CDR2 from the germline V gene are MNHEY and SVGAGI. The CDR3 DNA follows: TGTGCCAGCAGTTACTCAGAGAATTCACCCCTCCACTTT. It is translated as CASSYSENSPLHF.

The chain carries TRBV9 and TRBJ1-2; weak D call: TRBD1 (5 bases). The CDR3 sequence is 16 residues long. Deletions cut 3 bases from V and 6 bases from J, with 21 bases between. The germline gives CDR1 SGDLS, CDR2 YYNGEE. The DNA for the CDR3 is TGTGCCAGCAGCGCCCTGGAAACCGGGACGAAAGATGGCTACACCTTC. The encoded protein is CASSALETGTKDGYTF.

The rearrangement joins TRBV7-9 to TRBJ2-7, with a tentative D call TRBD2 (6 bases). The CDR3 extends over 14 amino acids. The V and J ends lost 5 bases and 6 bases respectively, with 17 bases between them. Germline CDR1 SEHNR, CDR2 FQNEAQ (reference sequence). Here the CDR3 reads CASSHAEGWGEQYF. The DNA of the CDR3 is TGTGCCAGCAGCCACGCGGAGGGTTGGGGCGAGCAGTACTTC.

This chain uses TRBV7-9 with TRBJ1-1, with D perhaps matching TRBD1 (6 bases). This CDR3 spans 15 amino acids. Germline-derived CDR1 and CDR2 are SEHNR and FQNEAQ (reference sequence). V lost 5 bases to trimming and J lost 1 base, with 14 bases between them. CDR3: CASSDYRDGNTEAFF. The CDR3 DNA sequence: TGTGCCAGCAGCGATTACAGGGATGGGAACACTGAAGCTTTCTTT.

The V call is TRBV7-6, the J call TRBJ2-3; unclear D gene. V lost 2 bases, J lost 1 base, and 13 bases lay in between. The CDR3 is made up of 16 amino acids. CDR1 is SGHVS, CDR2 FNYEAQ, per germline. The CDR3 nucleotides are TGTGCCAGCAGCTTAAAGTGGGTTGGTGGCACAGATACGCAGTATTTT. Its translation is CASSLKWVGGTDTQYF.

V and J are TRBV5-6 and TRBJ2-1; 7 bases are a match to TRBD2. The CDR3 has 15 residues. The trim removed 4 bases at V and 9 bases at J, leaving 13 bases unmatched. Germline V gene sequence: CDR1 SGHDT, CDR2 YYEEEE. CDR3: CASSAVGLELSEQFF. CDR3 coding DNA: TGTGCCAGCAGCGCTGTAGGACTAGAACTGAGTGAGCAGTTCTTC.

This clone has more than one count but fewer than ten. At the DNA level, this CDR3 is encoded by other sequences in the same sample as well. The chain links TRBV5-6 to TRBJ2-7; no clear D gene. This CDR3 spans 12 amino acids. Trimming took off 0 bases at V and 2 bases at J, with 3 bases between the two ends. The germline V gene has CDR1 SGHDT and CDR2 YYEEEE. CDR3: CASSLGAYEQYF. CDR3 bases: TGTGCCAGCAGCTTGGGAGCCTACGAGCAGTACTTC.